This is a list of T cell receptor beta chains from one sample in a study of T-cell reconstitution after alpha-beta-depleted transplantation in children. Each CDR3 protein is one row after TCRdb ran MiXCR on the PCR reads. The sample shows 500,000 to 750,000 distinct CDR3 sequences, around 13% of them seen only once. Sequencing was performed on PBMCs, mostly from graft donor cells, taken 360 days after TCRalphabeta/CD19-depleted stem cell transplant. These receptors were obtained from a male patient younger than 18 who had a stem cell transplant for acute myeloid leukemia, so the T cells may come from the graft donor. The CDR3 runs from the conserved cysteine through the conserved F or W. The D gene is left open where the match is weak. Clone size is shown for a subset of rows, as once, few, many or a class of expanded clone.

>TRBJ2-1|TRBV29-1|-|-
TGCAGCGTTGACAGGGCGAGCAATGAGCAGTTCTTC
CSVDRASNEQFF
>TRBJ2-1|TRBV12-3/TRBV12-4|-|many
TGTGCCAGCAGTTCCCGACCCCCTATTAACAATGAGCAGTTCTTC
CASSSRPPINNEQFF
>TRBJ2-7|TRBV9|TRBD2|few
TGTGCCAGCAGCCCTAGCGGGAGGGCGGCCGAGCAGTACTTC
CASSPSGRAAEQYF
>TRBJ2-7|TRBV29-1|-|many
TGCAGCGTTGAGGCTCTTGGCTCCGGGGAATGGTACGAGCAGTACTTC
CSVEALGSGEWYEQYF
>TRBJ1-4|TRBV29-1|-|-
TGCAGCGTTACTCGGGGGCCGGTTGAAAAACTGTTTTTT
CSVTRGPVEKLFF
>TRBJ2-1|TRBV28|TRBD2|many
TGTGCCAGCAAGAGCTCGGGGGAGGGGAACTACAATGAGCAGTTCTTC
CASKSSGEGNYNEQFF
>TRBJ2-7|TRBV7-2|TRBD2|many
TGTGCCAGCAGCTCACTAGCGGGAGGGCCTCTACGGGAGCAGTACTTC
CASSSLAGGPLREQYF
>TRBJ2-1|TRBV9|-|few
TGTGCCAGCAGCGTACGGTCAAGCGGGAGCAGGGGGAATGAGCAGTTCTTC
CASSVRSSGSRGNEQFF
>TRBJ2-7|TRBV29-1|-|-
TGCAGCGTTGAAACGTCATGGTACGAGCAGTACTTC
CSVETSWYEQYF
>TRBJ1-1|TRBV20-1|TRBD1|few
TGCAGTGCTAGCGCAATTCGGACAGGGGTGGGGAACACTGAAGCTTTCTTT
CSASAIRTGVGNTEAFF
>TRBJ2-7|TRBV4-3|TRBD2|few
TGCGCCAGCAGCCATTCTATAGCGGGAGGGCCCACCCACGAGCAGTACTTC
CASSHSIAGGPTHEQYF
>TRBJ1-2|TRBV27|-|many
TGTGCCAGCAGGCCACAGGGTCCAGGGGGCTACACCTTC
CASRPQGPGGYTF
>TRBJ2-3|TRBV6-2/TRBV6-3|TRBD2|-
TGTGCCAGCAGTTACTCGTCGCCTAGCGGGACCACAGATACGCAGTATTTT
CASSYSSPSGTTDTQYF
>TRBJ2-3|TRBV9|-|-
TGTGCTGTAGGGCAGGTCAAGGGCACAGATACGCAGTATTTT
CAVGQVKGTDTQYF
>TRBJ2-5|TRBV18|-|few
TGTGCCAGCTCACCTTGGATCGACGAGACCCAGTACTTC
CASSPWIDETQYF
>TRBJ2-2|TRBV19|TRBD2|few
TGTGCCAGTAGAGGACTAGCGCCCTACACCGGGGAGCTGTTTTTT
CASRGLAPYTGELFF
>TRBJ2-1|TRBV15|-|-
TGTGCCACCAGCAGAGTAAGCTATGAGCAGTTCTTC
CATSRVSYEQFF
>TRBJ2-2|TRBV29-1|-|-
TGCAGCGTTAAATTGTCCGGGACAACCGGCCCTACCAACACCGGGGAGCTTTTTTTT
CSVKLSGTTGPTNTGELFF
>TRBJ1-1|TRBV11-2|TRBD1|few
TGTGCCAGCAGCTTATTGGCAGGGGGGGACACTGAAGCTTTCTTT
CASSLLAGGDTEAFF
>TRBJ2-7|TRBV10-3|-|few
TGTGCCATCAGTGAACAGGACAATAATGACGAGCAGTACTTC
CAISEQDNNDEQYF
>TRBJ2-1|TRBV5-4|-|-
TGTGCCAGCAGCTTGGGAGGGAGCTTCCATGAGCAGTTCTTC
CASSLGGSFHEQFF
>TRBJ1-4|TRBV4-3|-|many
TGCGCCAGCAGCCGAGACTCAGAGGCGACTAATGAAAAACTGTTTTTT
CASSRDSEATNEKLFF
>TRBJ2-1|TRBV29-1|-|many
TGCAGCGTTTATGGCCCTGGACGGGAGCAGTTCTTC
CSVYGPGREQFF
>TRBJ2-5|TRBV9|-|-
TGTGCCAGCAGCGTAGGACTAATCCAAGAGACCCAGTACTTC
CASSVGLIQETQYF
>TRBJ2-5|TRBV12-3/TRBV12-4|-|many
TGTGCCAGCAGTTTTAAGGCGACCCAGTACTTC
CASSFKATQYF
>TRBJ2-7|TRBV4-2|-|few
TGTGCCAGCAGCCAAGAACCCCTCGCTGTGCGGGGAGTCGTCTACGAGCAGTACTTC
CASSQEPLAVRGVVYEQYF
>TRBJ2-3|TRBV20-1|TRBD2|-
TGCAGTGCTAGAGAGACTAGCGGATTCACAGATACGCAGTATTTT
CSARETSGFTDTQYF
>TRBJ2-7|TRBV4-2|TRBD1|many
TGTGCCAGCAGCCAACCTGGACAGGTCCCCTACGAGCAGTACTTC
CASSQPGQVPYEQYF
>TRBJ1-6|TRBV28|TRBD1|few
TGTGCCAGCAGTTCGCCGTTAACAGGGGTTTCCTATAATTCACCCCTCCACTTT
CASSSPLTGVSYNSPLHF
>TRBJ2-3|TRBV7-6|-|-
TGTGCCAGCAGCTTACGGGACTTGACAGATACGCAGTATTTT
CASSLRDLTDTQYF
>TRBJ2-3|TRBV4-2|TRBD2|few
TGTGCCAGCAGCCAAGATAGGCCGCTAGCGGGAGGCCCTGCCGCTAGCACAGATACGCAGTATTTT
CASSQDRPLAGGPAASTDTQYF
>TRBJ2-1|TRBV7-3|TRBD2|many
TGTGCCAGCAGCTTAATAAGGGGCGGGAGGCACAATGAGCAGTTCTTC
CASSLIRGGRHNEQFF
>TRBJ2-5|TRBV24-1|-|many
TGTGCCACCAGTGACCCCCAGCCAAGCTCAAGAGAGACCCAGTACTTC
CATSDPQPSSRETQYF
>TRBJ2-5|TRBV10-3|-|-
TGTGCCATCAGTGAGTCGGGCAGGGCCGGAGAGACCCAGTACTTC
CAISESGRAGETQYF
>TRBJ2-7|TRBV6-2/TRBV6-3|-|-
TGTGCCAGCAGCCCAGGGCGGGGATCGTCCCTAGGCGAGCAGTACTTC
CASSPGRGSSLGEQYF
>TRBJ2-7|TRBV5-1|TRBD1|few
TGCGCCAGCAGCTTGGATACCGGGACAGGGAACTACGAGCAGTACTTC
CASSLDTGTGNYEQYF
>TRBJ1-2|TRBV6-5|-|-
TGTGCCAGCAGTTTCGGACCTTCGCAGGTCAACTATGGCTACACCTTC
CASSFGPSQVNYGYTF
>TRBJ2-2|TRBV12-3/TRBV12-4|-|-
TGTGCCAGCAGTCGCCGGGTCCCGACCTACACGAGGGAGCTGTTTTTT
CASSRRVPTYTRELFF
>TRBJ2-7|TRBV20-1|-|-
TGCAGTGCGAGAGTAGCGAGCTCCTACGAGCAGTACTTC
CSARVASSYEQYF
>TRBJ2-4|TRBV7-2|-|few
TGTGCCAGCAGCTTAGAACTAGTGGGAAACATTCAGTACTTC
CASSLELVGNIQYF
>TRBJ2-1|TRBV12-3/TRBV12-4|-|many
TGTGCCAGCAGGACCCTAGCTGGGGGGCAGGATGAGCAGTTCTTC
CASRTLAGGQDEQFF
>TRBJ1-1|TRBV29-1|-|-
TGCAGCGTTGAAGAGACCTCATTCCAAGCTTTCTTT
CSVEETSFQAFF
>TRBJ2-2|TRBV20-1|-|few
TGCAGTGCAGAGACTATCCGGGGGAACACCGGGGAGCTGTTTTTT
CSAETIRGNTGELFF
>TRBJ2-1|TRBV30|TRBD2|-
TGTGCCTGGAGTAGTAGCGGGTTTTACAATGAGCAGTTCTTC
CAWSSSGFYNEQFF
>TRBJ2-3|TRBV9|-|-
TGTGCCAGCAGCGTACTTCAGGGATTGGGAGATACGCAGTATTTT
CASSVLQGLGDTQYF
>TRBJ2-1|TRBV29-1|-|few
TGCAGCGCTGCGTTTCCCCTCGATGAGCAGTTCTTC
CSAAFPLDEQFF
>TRBJ1-1|TRBV25-1|-|-
TGTGCCAGCAGTGATTTTCGAGACACTGAAGCTTTCTTT
CASSDFRDTEAFF
>TRBJ1-1|TRBV9|TRBD1|many
TGTGCCAGCAGCTGGTGGACAGGGGTGAACACTGAAGCTTTCTTT
CASSWWTGVNTEAFF
>TRBJ2-5|TRBV12-3/TRBV12-4|TRBD2|many
TGTGCCAGCAGTTTGGGAGCTAGCGGGAGTAAGACCCAGTACTTC
CASSLGASGSKTQYF
>TRBJ2-2|TRBV27|-|-
TGTGCCAGCGATCAGGTGACCCGCGGGGAGCTGTTTTTT
CASDQVTRGELFF
>TRBJ2-5|TRBV12-3/TRBV12-4|-|few
TGTGCCAGCAGTTTTGGGATACCGACCCAGTACTTC
CASSFGIPTQYF
>TRBJ2-5|TRBV20-1|-|-
TGCAGTGCTAGAGATTGGCTACCCAGGGCCCAGTACTTC
CSARDWLPRAQYF
>TRBJ2-3|TRBV30|-|-
TGTGCCTGGAGTGTACGGAGGGAGGATACGCAGTATTTT
CAWSVRREDTQYF
>TRBJ2-7|TRBV14|-|many
TGTGCCAGCAGCCAAGAACCCGTCCTAGTTAGATACGAGCAGTACTTC
CASSQEPVLVRYEQYF
>TRBJ2-2|TRBV27|TRBD1|many
TGTGCCAGTGGGGGGACAGGGGGAATAGCGAACACCGGGGAGCTGTTTTTT
CASGGTGGIANTGELFF
>TRBJ2-7|TRBV12-3/TRBV12-4|TRBD2|few
TGTGCCAGCACCTCGGTAATCCTGAGCGGGAGAAACTACGAGCAGTACTTC
CASTSVILSGRNYEQYF
>TRBJ2-5|TRBV11-1|TRBD1|few
TGTGCCAGCAGCTCCCACGGGACAGATTGGGGCCGGCTGGAGACCCAGTACTTC
CASSSHGTDWGRLETQYF
>TRBJ1-1|TRBV12-3/TRBV12-4|-|-
TGTGCCAGCAGTTACGAGGGCTTGAACACTGAAGCTTTCTTT
CASSYEGLNTEAFF
>TRBJ1-5|TRBV2|-|many
TGTGCCAGCGGAACGTACAATCAGCCCCAGCATTTT
CASGTYNQPQHF